The T cell receptor beta chain under discussion was sequenced for a study of glioma-infiltrating T cells. Whole-study findings and limits: Very few CDR3 sequences were shared between tissue and blood.

TCR alpha and beta CDR3 regions were amplified from RNA using iRepertoire nested multiplex PCR. One-step reverse transcription and amplification started from approximately 100-400 ng of tissue mRNA or PBMC total RNA. Via MiXCR, TCRdb re-called the multiplex PCR reads, giving one row per CDR3 protein. The repertoire consists of around 100,000 distinct CDR3 sequences, with around 28% occurring once and the leading ten covering roughly 46%. Notes on this clonotype: Its antigen is not known.

Germline lookup yields CDR1 LNHDA and CDR2 SQIVND (reference sequence). The CDR3 has 17 residues. J was trimmed by 3 bases and V by 5 bases; bases with no gene match: 12. This sequence originates from a human donor with low-grade glioma or glioblastoma, undergoing nonglioma brain surgery, or in good health (not recorded which). The sample consisted of glioma tissue, nonneoplastic brain tissue, or PBMCs (not recorded which). The gene calls are TRBV19 and TRBJ2-4; 8 bases match TRBD2. The CDR3 reads CASSRAVTSGGKNIQYF. The CDR3 nucleotides read TGTGCCAGTAGTCGAGCTGTAACTAGCGGCGGCAAAAACATTCAGTACTTC.